This TCR beta chain was obtained from a study of radiotherapy plus CTLA-4 blockade in lung cancer. Study background: Of all patients, 15% to 20% responded objectively and approximately 31% showed disease control.

Method: immunoSEQ multiplex PCR; TCRdb's copy keeps in-frame clones and lacks some. The data show about 60,000 clones, approximately 83% seen once. A word on this clone: Its specificity is not known.

Study conclusions and caveats: Among reported predictors of response, early blood T cell clone dynamics with interferon-beta performed best.

CDR1 and CDR2 (germline): SEHNR, FQNEAQ (reference sequence). This CDR3 region has 14 residues. The V end lost 1 base, the J end lost 3 bases, and 8 bases lay between the germline ends. The sequences come from peripheral blood, collected from a patient treated with radiotherapy plus ipilimumab. This sequence joins TRBV7-9 and TRBJ2-3, with a tentative D call TRBD1 (5 bases). This TCR came from a human donor with non-small cell lung cancer who had a partial response to radiotherapy plus ipilimumab. This CDR3 is CASSLEGETDTQYF. In DNA, the CDR3 is TGTGCCAGCAGCTTAGAAGGGGAAACAGATACGCAGTATTTT.